A selection of T cell receptor beta chains follows, all from one sample in a study of cytomegalovirus exposure and HLA in healthy donors. Here immunoSEQ multiplex PCR was the method, and the copy in TCRdb shows in-frame clones only, minus some. Of 95,000 to 150,000 clones detected, 75% to 85% appear once; the ten largest clones hold less than 2%. Sequenced sample: PBMCs. The receptors derive from a man in his forties or fifties in good health and CMV-seronegative. The CDR3 runs from the conserved cysteine through the conserved F or W. A D gene is named only where the DNA matches it firmly. Part of the rows lack a size; the others show once, few, many or a class for expanded clones.

length	V	size	J	D	CDR3	DNA
14	TRBV5-1	NA	TRBJ2-3	TRBD1	CASSVGTALDTQYF	TGCGCCAGCAGCGTCGGGACAGCCCTAGATACGCAGTATTTT
16	TRBV6-5	NA	TRBJ2-7	NA	CASSYKGAGSTYEQYF	TGTGCCAGCAGTTATAAGGGGGCCGGGAGTACCTACGAGCAGTACTTC
16	TRBV11-2	NA	TRBJ2-1	TRBD2	CASSFLRSGGWNEQFF	TGTGCCAGCAGCTTCCTACGGTCGGGGGGGTGGAATGAGCAGTTCTTC
14	TRBV5-5	NA	TRBJ1-2	TRBD1	CASSYDRGVYGYTF	TGTGCCAGCAGCTACGACAGGGGGGTGTATGGCTACACCTTC
14	TRBV7-2	NA	TRBJ2-7	NA	CASSWRVGSYEQYF	TGTGCCAGCAGCTGGAGGGTTGGGTCCTACGAGCAGTACTTC
15	TRBV16	NA	TRBJ2-2	NA	CASSPRRGNTGELFF	TGTGCCAGCAGCCCCAGGCGGGGGAACACCGGGGAGCTGTTTTTT
13	TRBV14	NA	TRBJ2-4	TRBD2	CASSPGLASIQYF	TGTGCCAGCAGCCCGGGACTAGCGAGCATTCAGTACTTC
15	TRBV19	few	TRBJ2-1	TRBD1	CASSIQGALYNEQFF	TGTGCCAGTAGTATCCAGGGGGCCTTGTACAATGAGCAGTTCTTC
14	TRBV15	few	TRBJ1-5	TRBD1	CATSGTGGIQPQHF	TGTGCCACCAGCGGGACAGGGGGCATTCAGCCCCAGCATTTT
12	TRBV9	NA	TRBJ1-2	NA	CASSVDRNGYTF	TGTGCCAGCAGCGTAGATAGAAATGGCTACACCTTC
13	TRBV11-3	few	TRBJ2-5	NA	CASSLGRTETQYF	TGTGCCAGCAGCTTAGGCCGGACTGAGACCCAGTACTTC
13	TRBV30	NA	TRBJ1-6	NA	CASSQGGNSPLHF	TGTGCTTCATCACAGGGAGGGAATTCACCCCTCCACTTT
15	TRBV6-6	NA	TRBJ1-4	NA	CASSYPRGAGEKLFF	TGTGCCAGCAGTTACCCCAGGGGAGCCGGTGAAAAACTGTTTTTT
13	TRBV7-2	NA	TRBJ1-2	TRBD1	CASSSFNRGGYTF	TGTGCCAGCAGCTCCTTCAACAGGGGCGGCTACACCTTC
11	TRBV30	NA	TRBJ2-2	TRBD1	CGQGTIGELFF	TGTGGACAGGGTACGATCGGGGAGCTGTTTTTT
13	TRBV7-9	NA	TRBJ1-1	NA	CASSFPGDTEAFF	TGTGCCAGCAGCTTTCCAGGGGACACTGAAGCTTTCTTT
16	TRBV28	few	TRBJ2-3	TRBD2	CASSPLAGVITDTQYF	TGTGCCAGCAGTCCACTAGCGGGGGTGATCACAGATACGCAGTATTTT
14	TRBV9	NA	TRBJ1-4	TRBD1	CASSLGTGNEKLFF	TGTGCCAGCAGCCTGGGGACAGGGAATGAAAAACTGTTTTTT
12	TRBV7-2	NA	TRBJ1-1	NA	CASSLVGGKAFF	TGTGCCAGCAGCCTAGTGGGGGGAAAAGCTTTCTTT
12	TRBV15	NA	TRBJ1-1	NA	CATSGFQLEAFF	TGTGCCACCAGCGGCTTTCAGTTAGAAGCTTTCTTT
17	TRBV18	NA	TRBJ2-5	NA	CASSPRAVGNGGETQYF	TGTGCCAGCTCACCACGGGCGGTTGGGAACGGAGGGGAGACCCAGTACTTC
17	TRBV5-6	NA	TRBJ2-3	NA	CASSYPVSLEASDTRYF	TGTGCCAGCAGCTACCCGGTTTCACTAGAGGCCTCAGATACGCGGTATTTT
11	TRBV11-2	NA	TRBJ1-1	NA	CASSRPGYAFF	TGTGCCAGCAGTCGCCCAGGGTACGCTTTCTTT
14	TRBV28	once	TRBJ1-2	TRBD1	CASSLTGSIYGYTF	TGTGCCAGCAGTTTGACAGGGTCCATCTATGGCTACACCTTC
14	TRBV19	NA	TRBJ2-5	NA	CASSMLAGQETQYF	TGTGCCAGTAGTATGCTGGCGGGACAAGAGACCCAGTACTTC
15	TRBV5-1	NA	TRBJ1-2	TRBD1	CASSFAGGDIYGYTF	TGCGCCAGCAGCTTTGCAGGGGGTGACATCTATGGCTACACCTTC
18	TRBV4-3	NA	TRBJ1-4	NA	CASSQALLRQSGNEKLFF	TGCGCCAGCAGCCAAGCTCTCCTAAGGCAGTCGGGGAATGAAAAACTGTTTTTT
14	TRBV28	NA	TRBJ1-4	TRBD1	CASSPGGFHEKLFF	TGTGCCAGCAGCCCAGGGGGTTTTCATGAAAAACTGTTTTTT
16	TRBV2	NA	TRBJ2-5	TRBD1	CASSGNQGAMEETQYF	TGTGCCAGCAGTGGGAATCAGGGGGCAATGGAAGAGACCCAGTACTTC
13	TRBV5-1	NA	TRBJ2-1	NA	CASSSSRENEQFF	TGCGCCAGCAGCTCCTCGAGAGAGAATGAGCAGTTCTTC
13	TRBV6-5	NA	TRBJ1-1	NA	CASSYDTDTEAFF	TGTGCCAGCAGTTACGATACGGACACTGAAGCTTTCTTT